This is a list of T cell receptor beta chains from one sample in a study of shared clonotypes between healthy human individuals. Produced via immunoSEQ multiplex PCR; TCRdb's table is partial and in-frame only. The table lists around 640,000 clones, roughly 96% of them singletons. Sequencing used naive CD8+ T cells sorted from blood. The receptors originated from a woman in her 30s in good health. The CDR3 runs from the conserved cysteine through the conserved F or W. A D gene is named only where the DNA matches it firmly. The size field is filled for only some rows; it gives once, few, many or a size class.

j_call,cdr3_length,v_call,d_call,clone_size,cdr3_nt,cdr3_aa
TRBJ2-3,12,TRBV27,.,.,TGTGCCAGCAGGGACTACACAGATACGCAGTATTTT,CASRDYTDTQYF
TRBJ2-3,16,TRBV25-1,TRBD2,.,TGTGCCAGCAGTGAAACTAGCGGGAGGGCGTGGGATACGCAGTATTTT,CASSETSGRAWDTQYF
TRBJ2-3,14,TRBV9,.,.,TGTGCCAGCAGCGTAGCGGGACACACAGATACGCAGTATTTT,CASSVAGHTDTQYF
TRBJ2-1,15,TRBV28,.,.,TGTGCCAGCACCCCCGGAACGAGCGAGTACAATGAGCAGTTCTTC,CASTPGTSEYNEQFF
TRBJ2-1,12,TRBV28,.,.,TGTGCCAGCAGTTTAAGAGCCAATGAGCAGTTCTTC,CASSLRANEQFF
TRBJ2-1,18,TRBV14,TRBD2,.,TGTGCCAGCAGCCCACATGGGGGCAGCGGGAGGCCCGGAATGGAGCAGTTCTTC,CASSPHGGSGRPGMEQFF
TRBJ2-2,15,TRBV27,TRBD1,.,TGTGCCAGCAGTTCGGACAGGGACTTCACCGGGGAGCTGTTTTTT,CASSSDRDFTGELFF
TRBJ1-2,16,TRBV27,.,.,TGTGCCAGCAGTTTAAGACCGGGGGGGATGGGCTATGGCTACACCTTC,CASSLRPGGMGYGYTF
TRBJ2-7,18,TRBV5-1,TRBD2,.,TGCGCCAGCAGCTTGGGGGGACTAGAGGGAGGGCTAACCTACGAGCAGTACTTC,CASSLGGLEGGLTYEQYF
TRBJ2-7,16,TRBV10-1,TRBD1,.,TGCGCCAGCAGCGAGAGACCCGGGACAGGGTCCTACGAGCAGTACTTC,CASSERPGTGSYEQYF
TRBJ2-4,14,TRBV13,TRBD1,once,TGTGCCAGCGGCGACAGGGGGGGCAAAAACATTCAGTACTTC,CASGDRGGKNIQYF
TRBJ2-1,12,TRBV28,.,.,TGTGCCAGCCCGGGACCTTACAATGAGCAGTTCTTC,CASPGPYNEQFF
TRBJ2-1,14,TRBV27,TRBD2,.,TGTGCCAGCAGTTTACTAGCGGGCCCGTATGAGCAGTTCTTC,CASSLLAGPYEQFF
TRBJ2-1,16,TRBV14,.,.,TGTGCCAGCAGCCTCAAACACGTATTATCCTACAATGAGCAGTTCTTC,CASSLKHVLSYNEQFF
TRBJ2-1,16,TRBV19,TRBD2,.,TGTGCCAGTAGTATATTTGCTAGCGGTGGGACGAATGAGCAGTTCTTC,CASSIFASGGTNEQFF
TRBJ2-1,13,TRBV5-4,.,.,TGTGCCAGCAGTTTTTCCCACAACAATGAGCAGTTCTTC,CASSFSHNNEQFF
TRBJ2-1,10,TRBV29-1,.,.,TGCAGCGTCGCCATAGATGAGCAGTTCTTC,CSVAIDEQFF
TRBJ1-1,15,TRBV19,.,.,TGTGCCAGTAGTGCCTGGCGGGTCGGGGACACTGAAGCTTTCTTT,CASSAWRVGDTEAFF
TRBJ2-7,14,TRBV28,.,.,TGTGCCAGCAGTTCGTCGGGACGCTTTTACGAGCAGTACTTC,CASSSSGRFYEQYF
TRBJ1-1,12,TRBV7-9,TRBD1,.,TGTGCCAGCAGCCCAGGGGGACTTGAAGCTTTCTTT,CASSPGGLEAFF
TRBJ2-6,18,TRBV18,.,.,TGTGCCAGCTCACCATCGAAGGGAACCCCCTCTGGGGCCAACGTCCTGACTTTC,CASSPSKGTPSGANVLTF
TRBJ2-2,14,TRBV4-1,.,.,TGCGCCAGCAGCCAAGCTACACGAGCCGGGGAGCTGTTTTTT,CASSQATRAGELFF
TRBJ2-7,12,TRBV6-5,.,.,TGTGCCAGCAGTGAGGAAGCCTACGAGCAGTACTTC,CASSEEAYEQYF
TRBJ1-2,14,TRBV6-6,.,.,TGTGCCAGCAGTTACTCCAGACAGTCCTATGGCTACACCTTC,CASSYSRQSYGYTF
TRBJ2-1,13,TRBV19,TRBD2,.,TGTGCCAGTACAACTAGCGGGAGTCATGAGCAGTTCTTC,CASTTSGSHEQFF
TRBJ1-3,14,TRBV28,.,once,TGTGCCAGCAGTTTATGGGGAGGTGGAAACACCATATATTTT,CASSLWGGGNTIYF
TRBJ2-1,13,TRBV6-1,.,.,TGTGCCACCTTGAGGCAGTCTTACAATGAGCAGTTCTTC,CATLRQSYNEQFF
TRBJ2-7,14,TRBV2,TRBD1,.,TGTGCCAGCTATGGACAGGCGAACTCCTACGAGCAGTACTTC,CASYGQANSYEQYF
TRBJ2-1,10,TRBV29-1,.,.,TGCAGCGTTAGAGGAAATGAGCAGTTCTTC,CSVRGNEQFF
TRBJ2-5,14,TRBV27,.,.,TGTGCCAGCAGGGCAACGGGGGCGTGGGAGACCCAGTACTTC,CASRATGAWETQYF
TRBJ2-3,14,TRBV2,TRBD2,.,TGTGCCAGCAGCCGGGACTATACCACAGATACGCAGTATTTT,CASSRDYTTDTQYF
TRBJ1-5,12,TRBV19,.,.,TGTGCCAGTAGTATGTGGAGTCAGCCCCAGCATTTT,CASSMWSQPQHF
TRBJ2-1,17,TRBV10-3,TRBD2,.,TGTGCCATCAGTGGATCCAGACTAGCGGAGGAGTACAATGAGCAGTTCTTC,CAISGSRLAEEYNEQFF
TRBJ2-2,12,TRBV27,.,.,TGTGCCAGCAGAAGGGGGGCCGGGGAGCTGTTTTTT,CASRRGAGELFF
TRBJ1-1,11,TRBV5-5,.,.,TGTGCCAGCAGCTCCCACGCTGAAGCTTTCTTT,CASSSHAEAFF
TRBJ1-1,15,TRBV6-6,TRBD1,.,TGTGCCAGCTTCCAGACAGGGGACTTGAACACTGAAGCTTTCTTT,CASFQTGDLNTEAFF
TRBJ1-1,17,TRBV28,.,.,TGTGCCAGCAGTTTTTCCCCGCACGGGACACACAACACTGAAGCTTTCTTT,CASSFSPHGTHNTEAFF
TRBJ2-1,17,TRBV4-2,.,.,TGTGCCAGCAGCCAAGAAATCAGGATGCTGGTCTACAATGAGCAGTTCTTC,CASSQEIRMLVYNEQFF
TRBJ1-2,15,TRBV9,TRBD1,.,TGTGCCAGCAGTGGCCGGACAGGGATCGGCTATGGCTACACCTTC,CASSGRTGIGYGYTF
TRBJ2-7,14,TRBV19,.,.,TGTGCCAGTAGTATAAACAGTCTGGCCTACGAGCAGTACTTC,CASSINSLAYEQYF
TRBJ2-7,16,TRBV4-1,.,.,TGCGCCAGCAGCCAAGACCGACAGGGACTAACCTACGAGCAGTACTTC,CASSQDRQGLTYEQYF
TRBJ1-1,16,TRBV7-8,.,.,TGTGCCTCGAGAATAAGGAGCGGACAGAAGAACACTGAAGCTTTCTTT,CASRIRSGQKNTEAFF
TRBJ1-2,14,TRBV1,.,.,TGCACCAGCAGCGTCCGACTTAGGAACTATGGCTACACCTTC,CTSSVRLRNYGYTF
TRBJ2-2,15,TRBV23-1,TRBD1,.,TGCGCCAGCAGTCCCGGGACAGGGAGCACCGGGGAGCTGTTTTTT,CASSPGTGSTGELFF
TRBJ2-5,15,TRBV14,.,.,TGTGCCAGCAGCCAAGATGACCGGGGTGAAGAGACCCAGTACTTC,CASSQDDRGEETQYF
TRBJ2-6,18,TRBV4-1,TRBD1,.,TGCGCCAGCAGCCAACCGGGACAGGGGATTTCTGGGGCCAACGTCCTGACTTTC,CASSQPGQGISGANVLTF